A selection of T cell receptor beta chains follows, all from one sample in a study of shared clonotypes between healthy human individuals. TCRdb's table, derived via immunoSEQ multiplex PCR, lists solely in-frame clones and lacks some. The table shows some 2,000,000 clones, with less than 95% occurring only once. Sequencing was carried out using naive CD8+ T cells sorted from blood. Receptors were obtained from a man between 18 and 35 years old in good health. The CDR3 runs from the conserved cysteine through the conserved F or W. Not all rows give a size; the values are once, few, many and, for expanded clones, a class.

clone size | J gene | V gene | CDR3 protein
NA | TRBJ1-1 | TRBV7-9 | CASSLVPGMNTEAFF
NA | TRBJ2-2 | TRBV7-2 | CASSGFWNTGELFF
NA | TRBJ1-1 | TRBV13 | CASSLYRTNTEAFF
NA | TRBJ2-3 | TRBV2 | CASSDPSRVPDTQYF
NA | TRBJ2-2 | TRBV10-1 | CASSESRKPTGELFF
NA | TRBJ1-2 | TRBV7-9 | CASSWTASDRAGGYTF
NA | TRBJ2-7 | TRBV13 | CASRPVGSYEQYF
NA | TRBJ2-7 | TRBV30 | CAWSVSVGSEQYF
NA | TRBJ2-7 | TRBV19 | CASSIDLETSLYEQYF
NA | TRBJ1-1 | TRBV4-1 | CASSQEKGLGTEAFF
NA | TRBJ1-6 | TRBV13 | CASSPAGSSYNSPLHF
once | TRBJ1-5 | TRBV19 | CASNGPDRAQPQHF
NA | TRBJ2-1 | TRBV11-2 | CASSLAPGYEQFF
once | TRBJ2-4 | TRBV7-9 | CASSPEAGSGDIQYF
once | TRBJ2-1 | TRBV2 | CASSTGTSGTHNEQFF
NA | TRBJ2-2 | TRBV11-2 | CASSPGGAGELFF
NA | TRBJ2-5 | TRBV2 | CAHSGQGTQETQYF
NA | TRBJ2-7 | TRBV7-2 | CASSSPEAYEQYF
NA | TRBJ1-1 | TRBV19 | CASSNVQMNTEAFF
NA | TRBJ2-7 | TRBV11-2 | CASSPQSGSMGYEQYF
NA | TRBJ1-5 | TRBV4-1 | CASSQPTSGANQPQHF
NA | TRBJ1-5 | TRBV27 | CASSFYGQSNQPQHF
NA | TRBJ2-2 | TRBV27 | CASRLTSVQNTGELFF
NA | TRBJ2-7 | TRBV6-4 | CASSYEQYF
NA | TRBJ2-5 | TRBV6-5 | CASSYGVGGPQETQYF
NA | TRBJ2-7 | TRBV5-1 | CASSLEGAGGYEQYF
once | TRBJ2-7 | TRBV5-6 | CASSLATGSYEQYF
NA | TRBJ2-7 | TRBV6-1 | CASSVIGDLKGYEQYF
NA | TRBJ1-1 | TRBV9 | CASSVAGGATEAFF
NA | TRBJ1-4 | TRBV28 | CASSSYLGQTNEKLFF
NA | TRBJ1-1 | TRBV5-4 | CASSGSDPATEAFF
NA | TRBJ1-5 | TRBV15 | CATSRLSLEPQHF
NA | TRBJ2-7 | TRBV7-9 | CASSLGDRYEQYF
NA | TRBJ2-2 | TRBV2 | CASSGSGELFF
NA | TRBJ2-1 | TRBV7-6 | CASSFFFEGSYNEQFF
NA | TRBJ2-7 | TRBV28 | CASSLGLGLGYPEQYF
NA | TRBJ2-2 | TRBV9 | CASGVAGELFF
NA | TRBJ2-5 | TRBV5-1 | CASSQPEKNRTPRETQYF
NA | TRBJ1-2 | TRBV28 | CASSFDRGYGYTF
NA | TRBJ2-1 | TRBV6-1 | CASSWTSGTYNEQFF
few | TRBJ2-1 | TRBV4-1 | CASSPAGTGRNEQFF
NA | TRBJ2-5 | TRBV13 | CASSLEREEETQYF
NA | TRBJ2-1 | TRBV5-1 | CASSLAVVSSYNEQFF
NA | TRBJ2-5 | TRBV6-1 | CASSELDRGRTDGETQYF
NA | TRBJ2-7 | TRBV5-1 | CASSQLAGRSAYEQYF
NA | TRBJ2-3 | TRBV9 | CASSDELKVTQYF
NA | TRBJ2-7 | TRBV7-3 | CASSLTASGVYEQYF
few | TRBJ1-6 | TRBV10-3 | CATMLANGSLHF
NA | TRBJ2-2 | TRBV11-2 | CASSLVVSGRELFF
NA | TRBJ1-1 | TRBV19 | CASSIGSGGTEAFF
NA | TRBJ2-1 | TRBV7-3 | CASSLVERSSYNEQFF
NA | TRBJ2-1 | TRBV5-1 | CASSGQGTSGRAHNEQFF
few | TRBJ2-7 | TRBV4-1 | CASSLNPTGEAYEQYF
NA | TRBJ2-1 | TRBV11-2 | CASSLDGLSLYNEQFF
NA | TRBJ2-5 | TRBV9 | CASSWGQQQETQYF
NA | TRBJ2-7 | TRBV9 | CASSAGWEQYF
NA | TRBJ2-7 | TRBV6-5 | CASSYSAGTEAYEQYF
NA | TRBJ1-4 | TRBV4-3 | CASSQLGVANEKLFF